This entry features one T cell receptor beta chain sequence. The data derive from a study of radiotherapy plus CTLA-4 blockade in lung cancer. The CDR3 has 15 residues. The method was immunoSEQ multiplex PCR; TCRdb's version includes in-frame clones alone and lacks a portion of them. Here the sample spans approximately 90,000 clones, roughly 80% being singletons. This specimen consisted of peripheral blood, obtained from a patient treated with radiotherapy plus ipilimumab. The receptor was derived from a human donor with non-small cell lung cancer who had stable disease on radiotherapy plus ipilimumab. The chain couples TRBV21-1 to TRBJ1-1. TRBV21-1 represents a pseudogene. The DNA for the CDR3 is TGTGCCAGCAGCACTGCCGGGACTCAGAACACTGAAGCTTTCTTT. Translating it yields CASSTAGTQNTEAFF.